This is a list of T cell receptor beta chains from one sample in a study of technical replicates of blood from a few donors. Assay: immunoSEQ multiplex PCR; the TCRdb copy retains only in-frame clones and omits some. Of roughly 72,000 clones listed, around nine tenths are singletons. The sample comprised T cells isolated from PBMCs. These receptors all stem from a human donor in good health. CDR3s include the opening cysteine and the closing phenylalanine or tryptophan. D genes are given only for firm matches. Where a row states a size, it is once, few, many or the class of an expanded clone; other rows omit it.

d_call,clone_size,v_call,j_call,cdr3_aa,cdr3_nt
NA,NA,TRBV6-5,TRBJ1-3,CASQTGNTIYF,TGTGCCAGCCAGACAGGAAACACCATATATTTT
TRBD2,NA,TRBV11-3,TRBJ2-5,CASSLGVRGGEETQYF,TGTGCCAGCAGCTTAGGGGTTCGCGGGGGTGAGGAGACCCAGTACTTC
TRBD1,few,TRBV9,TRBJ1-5,CASSPGQGVFPDNQPQHF,TGTGCCAGCAGCCCGGGACAGGGGGTCTTTCCTGACAATCAGCCCCAGCATTTT
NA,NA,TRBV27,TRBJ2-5,CASSLNGGETQYF,TGTGCCAGCAGTTTAAACGGGGGAGAGACCCAGTACTTC
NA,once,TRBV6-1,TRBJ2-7,CASSNRGGDPYEQYF,TGTGCCTCCTCAAACCGAGGCGGGGACCCCTACGAGCAGTACTTC
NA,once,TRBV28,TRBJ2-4,CASSETVSFGKNIQYF,TGTGCCAGCAGCGAAACAGTTTCCTTCGGCAAAAACATTCAGTACTTC
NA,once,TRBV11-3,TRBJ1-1,CASSLEGAEGTEAFF,TGTGCCAGCAGCTTAGAGGGGGCTGAGGGCACTGAAGCTTTCTTT
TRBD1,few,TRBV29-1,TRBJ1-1,CSVRQGTEAFF,TGCAGCGTAAGACAGGGGACTGAAGCTTTCTTT
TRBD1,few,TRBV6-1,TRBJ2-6,CASSAQGAGANVLTF,TGTGCCAGCAGTGCACAGGGGGCTGGGGCCAACGTCCTGACTTTC
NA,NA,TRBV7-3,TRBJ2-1,CASSLRGGEQFF,TGTGCCAGCAGCTTAAGGGGAGGTGAGCAGTTCTTC
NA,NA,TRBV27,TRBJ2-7,CASPIKPSSYEQYF,TGTGCCAGCCCCATTAAACCGAGCTCCTACGAGCAGTACTTC
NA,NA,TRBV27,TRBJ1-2,CASSYNGYTF,TGTGCCAGCAGTTACAATGGCTACACCTTC
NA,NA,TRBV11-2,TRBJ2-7,CASSLFQNPYEQYF,TGTGCCAGCAGCTTATTCCAGAATCCCTACGAGCAGTACTTC
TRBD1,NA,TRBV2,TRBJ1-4,CARQGAQIEKLFF,TGTGCCAGACAGGGGGCTCAGATAGAAAAACTGTTTTTT
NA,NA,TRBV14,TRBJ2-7,CASSPGSGYEQYF,TGTGCCAGCAGCCCGGGGTCTGGCTACGAGCAGTACTTC
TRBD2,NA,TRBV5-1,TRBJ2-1,CASSPSGTRPNEQFF,TGCGCCAGCAGCCCGAGCGGGACCCGACCCAATGAGCAGTTCTTC
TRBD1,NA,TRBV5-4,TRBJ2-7,CASSPGTGFYEQYF,TGTGCCAGCTCTCCCGGGACAGGGTTCTACGAGCAGTACTTC
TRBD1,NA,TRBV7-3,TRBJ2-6,CASSKRQGANSGANVLTF,TGTGCCAGCAGTAAACGACAGGGGGCTAACTCTGGGGCCAACGTCCTGACTTTC
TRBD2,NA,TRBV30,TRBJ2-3,CAWTSGRARQYF,TGTGCCTGGACTAGCGGGAGGGCCAGGCAGTATTTT
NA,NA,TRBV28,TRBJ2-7,CASSLEGVGYEQYF,TGTGCCAGCAGTTTAGAGGGAGTGGGCTACGAGCAGTACTTC
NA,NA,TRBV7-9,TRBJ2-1,CASSLGWDSPYNEQFF,TGTGCCAGCAGCTTAGGATGGGACTCACCATACAATGAGCAGTTCTTC
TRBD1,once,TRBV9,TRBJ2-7,CASSRGPYEQYF,TGTGCCAGCAGCAGGGGGCCGTACGAGCAGTACTTC
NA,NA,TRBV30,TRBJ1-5,CAWSARGQGNQPQHF,TGTGCCTGGAGTGCCAGAGGGCAGGGCAATCAGCCCCAGCATTTT
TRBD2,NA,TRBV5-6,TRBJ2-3,CASSSPSRESDTQYF,TGTGCCAGCAGCTCCCCTTCGCGGGAGTCAGATACGCAGTATTTT
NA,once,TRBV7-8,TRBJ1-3,CASSLLQGGNTIYF,TGTGCCAGCAGCCTTCTACAGGGAGGAAACACCATATATTTT
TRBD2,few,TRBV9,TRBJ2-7,CASSVAGREDNEQYF,TGTGCCAGCAGCGTAGCGGGTCGGGAGGACAACGAGCAGTACTTC
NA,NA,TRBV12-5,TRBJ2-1,CASGFGTPLDEQFF,TGTGCTAGTGGTTTCGGGACTCCGCTGGATGAGCAGTTCTTC
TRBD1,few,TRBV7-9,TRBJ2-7,CASSSGGEQYF,TGTGCCAGCAGCTCAGGGGGCGAGCAGTACTTC
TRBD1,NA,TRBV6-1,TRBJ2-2,CASSGRNRGNTGELFF,TGTGCCAGCAGTGGAAGGAACAGGGGGAACACCGGGGAGCTGTTTTTT
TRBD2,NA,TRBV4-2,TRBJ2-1,CASSRSGTSGRVEQFF,TGTGCCAGCAGCCGTTCCGGGACTAGCGGGAGGGTGGAGCAGTTCTTC
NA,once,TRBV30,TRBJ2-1,CAWSQPGYPTYNEQFF,TGTGCCTGGAGCCAACCCGGGTACCCCACTTACAATGAGCAGTTCTTC
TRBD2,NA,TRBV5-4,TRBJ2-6,CASRNGLAGAGANVLTF,TGTGCCAGCAGGAATGGACTAGCGGGAGCTGGGGCCAACGTCCTGACTTTC
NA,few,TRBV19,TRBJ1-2,CASSIVYRVEVGGYTF,TGTGCCAGTAGTATTGTGTACAGGGTAGAAGTAGGTGGCTACACCTTC
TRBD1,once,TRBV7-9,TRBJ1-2,CASSFTGAIYGYTF,TGTGCCAGCAGCTTTACAGGGGCCATCTATGGCTACACCTTC
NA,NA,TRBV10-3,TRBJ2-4,CAISESKAARDIQYF,TGTGCCATCAGTGAGTCGAAGGCCGCCCGGGACATTCAGTACTTC
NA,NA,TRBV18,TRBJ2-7,CASSRDREMYEQYF,TGTGCCAGCTCTCGGGATCGAGAGATGTACGAGCAGTACTTC
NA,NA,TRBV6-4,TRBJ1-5,CASSTDSNQPQHF,TGTGCCAGCAGTACAGATAGCAATCAGCCCCAGCATTTT
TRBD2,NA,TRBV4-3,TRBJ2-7,CASSQEVTSGYYEQYF,TGCGCCAGCAGCCAAGAGGTGACTAGCGGATACTACGAGCAGTACTTC
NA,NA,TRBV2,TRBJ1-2,CASSRVVDGYTF,TGTGCCAGCAGCAGGGTTGTGGATGGCTACACCTTC
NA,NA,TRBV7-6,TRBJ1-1,CASSLARGTEAFF,TGTGCCAGCAGCTTAGCGCGCGGCACTGAAGCTTTCTTT
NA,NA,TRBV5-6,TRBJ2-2,CASSQDSTGELFF,TGTGCCAGCAGTCAGGACAGCACCGGGGAGCTGTTTTTT
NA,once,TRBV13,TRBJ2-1,CASSLASWGLTRDYNEQFF,TGTGCCAGCAGCTTAGCCTCCTGGGGACTCACTAGGGATTACAATGAGCAGTTCTTC